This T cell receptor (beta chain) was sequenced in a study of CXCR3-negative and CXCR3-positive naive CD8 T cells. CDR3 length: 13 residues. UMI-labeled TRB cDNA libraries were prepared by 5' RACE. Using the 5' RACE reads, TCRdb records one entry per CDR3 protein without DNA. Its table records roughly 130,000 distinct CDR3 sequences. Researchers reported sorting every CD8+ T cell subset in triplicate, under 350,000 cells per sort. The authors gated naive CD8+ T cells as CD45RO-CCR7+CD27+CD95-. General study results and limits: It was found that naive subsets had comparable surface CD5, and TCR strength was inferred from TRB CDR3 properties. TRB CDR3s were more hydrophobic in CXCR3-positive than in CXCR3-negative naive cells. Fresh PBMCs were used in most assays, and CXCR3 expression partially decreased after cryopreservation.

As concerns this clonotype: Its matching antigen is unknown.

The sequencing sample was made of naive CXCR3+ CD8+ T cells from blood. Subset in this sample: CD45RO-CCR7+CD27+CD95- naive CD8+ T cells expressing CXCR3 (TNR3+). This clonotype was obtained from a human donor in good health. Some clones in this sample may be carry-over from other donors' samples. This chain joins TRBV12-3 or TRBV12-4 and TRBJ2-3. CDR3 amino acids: CASTQAGVDTQYF.